The T cell receptor beta chain described here comes from a study of control samples from healthy donors and cancer patients. The protocol was immunoSEQ multiplex PCR, while the TCRdb copy is restricted to in-frame clones and leaves out a portion. Of about 180,000 clones in the sample, 90% were seen once. The germline CDR1 and CDR2 sequences are SQVTM and ANQGSEA. V was pared by 6 bases and J by 0 bases, with 9 bases between. The length of the CDR3 is 13 residues. This clonotype was obtained from a woman in her forties or fifties in good health. Input material: blood. The chain is built from TRBV29-1 and TRBJ1-5; weak D call: TRBD1 (6 bases). The CDR3 DNA reads TGCAGCGTCACCAGGGGTAGCAATCAGCCCCAGCATTTT. This encodes CSVTRGSNQPQHF. Using reference TRBV29-1 and TRBJ1-5 for the parts outside the CDR3, the full variable domain is SAVISQKPSRDICQRGTSLTIQCQVDSQVTMMFWYRQQPGQSLTLIATANQGSEATYESGFVIDKFPISRPNLTFSTLTVSNMSPEDSSIYLCSVTRGSNQPQHFGDGTRLSIL.